This T cell receptor beta chain was found in a study of T cells after yellow fever vaccination. MiXCR, applied by TCRdb to the 5' RACE reads, yields one record per CDR3 protein. Here the sample spans about 340,000 distinct CDR3 sequences, around 12% being singletons. This sample comprised CD4+ T cells sorted from PBMCs, obtained 15 days after the yellow fever booster vaccination. The origin of this receptor is a man aged 18 to 30 who received the YFV17D yellow fever vaccine.

The CDR3 DNA reads TGTGCCACCCGAAGCAAGGGGGCAGGGAGGAATGGCTACACCTTC. Protein: CATRSKGAGRNGYTF. The rearrangement links TRBV15 to TRBJ1-2, with TRBD1 identical over 7 bases. Germline values: CDR1 LNHNV, CDR2 YYDKDF (reference sequence). Unmatched junction bases numbered 15, after V lost 8 bases and J lost 6 bases. This CDR3 has 15 residues.